This is a list of T cell receptor beta chains from one sample in a study of CD8 T cells in Susac syndrome. TCRdb independently ran MiXCR on the immunoSEQ multiplex PCR reads; one entry per CDR3 protein. The sample includes roughly 130,000 distinct CDR3 sequences, over 90% seen only once; the top ten take around 0.12%. The sequenced material came from CD4+ T cells from PBMCs. The receptors originated from a human donor in good health. The CDR3 runs from the conserved cysteine through the conserved F or W. D genes are given only for firm matches. The size field is filled for only some rows; it gives once, few, many or a size class.

clone_size: -; d_call: TRBD1; j_call: TRBJ2-1; v_call: TRBV5-6; cdr3_nt: TGTGCCAGCAGTCTGACAGGGGGCGTTACAAATGAGCAGTTCTTC; cdr3_aa: CASSLTGGVTNEQFF
clone_size: -; d_call: TRBD2; j_call: TRBJ2-5; v_call: TRBV5-1; cdr3_nt: TGCGCCAGCAGCTCCCGGACTAGCGGAGAAGAGACCCAGTACTTC; cdr3_aa: CASSSRTSGEETQYF
clone_size: -; d_call: TRBD2; j_call: TRBJ2-3; v_call: TRBV7-9; cdr3_nt: TGTGCCAGCAGCTTAGGGAACAGCGGGAGACGCACAGATACGCAGTATTTT; cdr3_aa: CASSLGNSGRRTDTQYF
clone_size: -; d_call: TRBD2; j_call: TRBJ2-5; v_call: TRBV2; cdr3_nt: TGTGCCAGCAGGATGACTAGCGGGATAGAGACCCAGTACTTC; cdr3_aa: CASRMTSGIETQYF
clone_size: -; d_call: -; j_call: TRBJ1-5; v_call: TRBV15; cdr3_nt: TGTGCCACCAGCAGAGATGGAAAATATCAGCCCCAGCATTTT; cdr3_aa: CATSRDGKYQPQHF
clone_size: -; d_call: -; j_call: TRBJ2-5; v_call: TRBV5-1; cdr3_nt: TGCGCCAGCAGCTTGGTCGGGGAGGCCCAGTACTTC; cdr3_aa: CASSLVGEAQYF
clone_size: -; d_call: -; j_call: TRBJ2-7; v_call: TRBV19; cdr3_nt: TGTGCCAGTAGTACCGGGACGGAACCTATCTACGAGCAGTACTTC; cdr3_aa: CASSTGTEPIYEQYF
clone_size: -; d_call: -; j_call: TRBJ1-3; v_call: TRBV2; cdr3_nt: TGTGCCAGCAGTGAAGATTGGGGAAACACCATATATTTT; cdr3_aa: CASSEDWGNTIYF
clone_size: -; d_call: -; j_call: TRBJ2-4; v_call: TRBV10-3; cdr3_nt: TGTGCCATCAGTGAGTCTGGTAACATTCAGTACTTC; cdr3_aa: CAISESGNIQYF
clone_size: -; d_call: TRBD2; j_call: TRBJ2-4; v_call: TRBV10-3; cdr3_nt: TGTGCCATCATGGCTAGCGGGAACGATATTCAGTACTTC; cdr3_aa: CAIMASGNDIQYF
clone_size: -; d_call: -; j_call: TRBJ1-1; v_call: TRBV7-2; cdr3_nt: TGTGCCAGTTCGACAGGTCTTCTCAATGAAGCTTTCTTT; cdr3_aa: CASSTGLLNEAFF
clone_size: -; d_call: -; j_call: TRBJ1-5; v_call: TRBV29-1; cdr3_nt: TGCAGCGTTGACCGCTTAAGCAATCAGCCCCAGCATTTT; cdr3_aa: CSVDRLSNQPQHF
clone_size: -; d_call: -; j_call: TRBJ2-6; v_call: TRBV19; cdr3_nt: TGTGCCAGTGAGGGAGGTTCTGGGGCCAACGTCCTGACTTTC; cdr3_aa: CASEGGSGANVLTF
clone_size: -; d_call: -; j_call: TRBJ2-1; v_call: TRBV5-1; cdr3_nt: TGCGCCAGCAGCCGTCTCGAACGGGGGCCCTACAATGAGCAGTTCTTC; cdr3_aa: CASSRLERGPYNEQFF
clone_size: -; d_call: -; j_call: TRBJ2-5; v_call: TRBV6-1; cdr3_nt: TGTGCCAGCAGTGAAGCGCTATCTCTAAGAGAGACCCAGTACTTC; cdr3_aa: CASSEALSLRETQYF
clone_size: -; d_call: -; j_call: TRBJ2-3; v_call: TRBV18; cdr3_nt: TGTGCCAGCTCACCACCGGCGACAGATACGCAGTATTTT; cdr3_aa: CASSPPATDTQYF
clone_size: -; d_call: -; j_call: TRBJ2-3; v_call: TRBV3-1; cdr3_nt: TGTGCCAGCAGGCAAAGACTCCGGACCAGTGATACGCAGTATTTT; cdr3_aa: CASRQRLRTSDTQYF
clone_size: -; d_call: -; j_call: TRBJ2-4; v_call: TRBV5-1; cdr3_nt: TGCGCCAGCAGCCCGGGGACAGCCAAAAACATTCAGTACTTC; cdr3_aa: CASSPGTAKNIQYF
clone_size: -; d_call: -; j_call: TRBJ1-1; v_call: TRBV5-1; cdr3_nt: TGCGCCAGCAGCTGGACGGTGAACACTGAAGCTTTCTTT; cdr3_aa: CASSWTVNTEAFF
clone_size: -; d_call: TRBD2; j_call: TRBJ2-7; v_call: TRBV3-1; cdr3_nt: TGTGCCAGCGGACCCCGTAGCGGGAGGAGCTCCTACGAGCAGTACTTC; cdr3_aa: CASGPRSGRSSYEQYF
clone_size: -; d_call: -; j_call: TRBJ2-5; v_call: TRBV9; cdr3_nt: TGTGCCAGCAGCGCCCCGGTGTCGGAGACCCAGTACTTC; cdr3_aa: CASSAPVSETQYF
clone_size: -; d_call: TRBD2; j_call: TRBJ2-1; v_call: TRBV10-3; cdr3_nt: TGTGCCATCAACCGACTAGCGGCGACTTACAATGAGCAGTTCTTC; cdr3_aa: CAINRLAATYNEQFF
clone_size: -; d_call: TRBD1; j_call: TRBJ2-2; v_call: TRBV5-1; cdr3_nt: TGCGCCAGCACCCAGGGACAGGTGAACACCGGGGAGCTGTTTTTT; cdr3_aa: CASTQGQVNTGELFF
clone_size: -; d_call: TRBD1; j_call: TRBJ1-1; v_call: TRBV29-1; cdr3_nt: TGCAGCGTTGAGGGACAGTTGAACACTGAAGCTTTCTTT; cdr3_aa: CSVEGQLNTEAFF
clone_size: -; d_call: TRBD2; j_call: TRBJ2-2; v_call: TRBV5-1; cdr3_nt: TGCGCCAGCAGCTTATTAGCGGGAGGTCTTAGCACCGGGGAGCTGTTTTTT; cdr3_aa: CASSLLAGGLSTGELFF
clone_size: few; d_call: TRBD1; j_call: TRBJ2-5; v_call: TRBV7-9; cdr3_nt: TGTGCCAGCAGCCCGGGACAGGGCGGAGAGACCCAGTACTTC; cdr3_aa: CASSPGQGGETQYF